This T cell receptor (beta chain) comes out of a study of T-cell memory formation after mild COVID-19. Whole-study context: Most TCR clusters belonged to a single donor. Overall study findings and caveats: Cross-reactive memory appears to have joined, as suggested by some responding clones showing up in pre-infection memory. A balance of CD4 and CD8 characterized clones contracting day 15 to 85, whereas later expanders leaned CD4+.

V gave up 0 bases and J gave up 1 base, with 10 bases separating them. The CDR3 loop spans 15 amino acids. CDR1 is LGHNA and CDR2 is YSLEER in the germline V gene. The 5'RACE method, run with constant-segment primers, produced TCR alpha and TCR beta cDNA libraries (carrying sample barcodes and UMIs). TCRdb re-called the 5' RACE reads with MiXCR, one entry per CDR3 protein. The sample records more than 400,000 distinct CDR3 sequences, roughly 20% being singletons. Remarks on this clonotype: Its specificity is not known.

V is TRBV4-3 and J is TRBJ2-7; D not certain. This sequence originates from an adult woman who had mild COVID-19 (a few samples of this study predate the infection). Cell type and time point are not known. The source material was PBMCs or a T cell subset sorted from them (not recorded which). The CDR3 protein is CASSQEKQKSYEQYF. CDR3 DNA sequence: TGCGCCAGCAGCCAAGAAAAACAGAAGTCCTACGAGCAGTACTTC.